The subject of this entry is one T cell receptor beta chain. These data originate in a study of control samples from healthy donors and cancer patients. TCRdb's table, derived via immunoSEQ multiplex PCR, lists solely in-frame clones and lacks some. The table includes tens of thousands of clones, around 90% detected once. Germline V CDR1 and CDR2: LGHDT, YNNKEL (reference sequence). The CDR3 extends over 13 amino acids. Trimming cost V 2 bases and J 5 bases; bases outside gene matches: 2. This chain uses TRBV3-1 (or the pseudogene TRBV3-2) with TRBJ1-1; 7 bases line up with TRBD1. This clonotype was obtained from a woman aged 45-65 years with colorectal cancer. Sequences were obtained from PBMCs. The CDR3 sequence: CASSQLTGTEAFF. The DNA for the CDR3 is TGTGCCAGCAGCCAACTGACAGGGACTGAAGCTTTCTTT.